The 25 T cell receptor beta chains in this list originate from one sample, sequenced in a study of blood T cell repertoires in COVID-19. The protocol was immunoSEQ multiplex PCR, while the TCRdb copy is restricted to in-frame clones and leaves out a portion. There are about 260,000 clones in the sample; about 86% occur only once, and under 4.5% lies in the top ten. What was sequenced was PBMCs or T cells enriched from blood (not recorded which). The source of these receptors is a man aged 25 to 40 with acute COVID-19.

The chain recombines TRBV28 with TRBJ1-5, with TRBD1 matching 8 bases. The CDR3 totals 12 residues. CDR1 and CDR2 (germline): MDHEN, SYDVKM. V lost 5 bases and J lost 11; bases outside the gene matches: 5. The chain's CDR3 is CASSLQTGAQHF. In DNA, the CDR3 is TGTGCCAGCAGTCTCCAGACAGGGGCCCAGCATTTT.

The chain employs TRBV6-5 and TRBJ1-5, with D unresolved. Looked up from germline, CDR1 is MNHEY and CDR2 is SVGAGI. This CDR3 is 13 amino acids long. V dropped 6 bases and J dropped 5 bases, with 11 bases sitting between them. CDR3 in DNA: TGTGCCAGCAGCCCCACCCCAGATCAGCCCCAGCATTTT. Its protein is CASSPTPDQPQHF.

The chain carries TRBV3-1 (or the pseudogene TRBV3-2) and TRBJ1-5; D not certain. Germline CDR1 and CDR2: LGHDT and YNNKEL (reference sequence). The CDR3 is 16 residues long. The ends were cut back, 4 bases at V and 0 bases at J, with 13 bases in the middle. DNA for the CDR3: TGTGCCAGCAGCCCGAGAGGCCCTAATAGCAATCAGCCCCAGCATTTT. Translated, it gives CASSPRGPNSNQPQHF.

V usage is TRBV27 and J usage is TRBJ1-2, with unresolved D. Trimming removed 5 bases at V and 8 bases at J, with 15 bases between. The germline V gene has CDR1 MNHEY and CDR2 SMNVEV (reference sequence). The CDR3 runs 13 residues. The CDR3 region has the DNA TGTGCCAGCAGTGACCGGACGCGGGGAGGCTACACCTTC. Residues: CASSDRTRGGYTF.

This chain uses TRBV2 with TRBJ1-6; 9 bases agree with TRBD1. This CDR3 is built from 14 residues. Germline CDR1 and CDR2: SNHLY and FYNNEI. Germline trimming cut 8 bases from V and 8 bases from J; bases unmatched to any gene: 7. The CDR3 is CASSGTGLHSPLHF. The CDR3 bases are TGTGCCAGCTCCGGGACAGGGCTCCATTCACCCCTCCACTTT.

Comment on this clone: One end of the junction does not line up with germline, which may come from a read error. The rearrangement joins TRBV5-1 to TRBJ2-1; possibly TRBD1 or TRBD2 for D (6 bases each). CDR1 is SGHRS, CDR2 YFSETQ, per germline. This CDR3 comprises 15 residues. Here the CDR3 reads CASRTVQAGLNEQFF. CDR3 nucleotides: TGTGCCAGCAGGACAGTTCAAGCGGGTCTCAATGAGCAGTTCTTC.

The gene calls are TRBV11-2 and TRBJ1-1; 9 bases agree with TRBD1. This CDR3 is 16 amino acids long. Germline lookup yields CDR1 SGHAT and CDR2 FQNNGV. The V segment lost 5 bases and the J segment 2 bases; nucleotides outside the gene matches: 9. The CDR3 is CASSRTGTGINTEAFF. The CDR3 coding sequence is TGTGCCAGCAGCCGCACCGGGACAGGGATCAACACTGAAGCTTTCTTT. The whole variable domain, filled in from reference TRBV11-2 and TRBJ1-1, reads EAGVAQSPRYKIIEKRQSVAFWCNPISGHATLYWYQQILGQGPKLLIQFQNNGVVDDSQLPKDRFSAERLKGVDSTLKIQPAKLEDSAVYLCASSRTGTGINTEAFFGQGTRLTVV.

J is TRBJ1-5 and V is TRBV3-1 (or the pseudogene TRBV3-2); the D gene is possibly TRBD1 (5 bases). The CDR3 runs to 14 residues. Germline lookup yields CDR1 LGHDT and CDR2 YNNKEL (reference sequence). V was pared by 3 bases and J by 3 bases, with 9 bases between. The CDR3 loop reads CASSQGGLNQPQHF. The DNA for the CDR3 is TGTGCCAGCAGCCAGGGGGGACTCAATCAGCCCCAGCATTTT.

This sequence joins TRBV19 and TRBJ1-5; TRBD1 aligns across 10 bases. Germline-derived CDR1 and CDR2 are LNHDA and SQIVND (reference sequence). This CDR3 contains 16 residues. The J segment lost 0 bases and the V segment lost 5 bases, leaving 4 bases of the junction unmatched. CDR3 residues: CASSPRTGGSNQPQHF. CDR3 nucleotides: TGTGCCAGTAGTCCCCGGACAGGGGGTAGCAATCAGCCCCAGCATTTT. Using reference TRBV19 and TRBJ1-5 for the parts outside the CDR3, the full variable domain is DGGITQSPKYLFRKEGQNVTLSCEQNLNHDAMYWYRQDPGQGLRLIYYSQIVNDFQKGDIAEGYSVSREKKESFPLTVTSAQKNPTAFYLCASSPRTGGSNQPQHFGDGTRLSIL.

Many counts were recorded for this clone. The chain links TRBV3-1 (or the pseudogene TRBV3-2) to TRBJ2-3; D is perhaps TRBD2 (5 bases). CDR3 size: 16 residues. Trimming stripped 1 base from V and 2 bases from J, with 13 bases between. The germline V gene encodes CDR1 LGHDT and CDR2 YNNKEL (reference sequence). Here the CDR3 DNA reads TGTGCCAGCAGCCAAGGGGCGGCCGGGATCACAGATACGCAGTATTTT. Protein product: CASSQGAAGITDTQYF.

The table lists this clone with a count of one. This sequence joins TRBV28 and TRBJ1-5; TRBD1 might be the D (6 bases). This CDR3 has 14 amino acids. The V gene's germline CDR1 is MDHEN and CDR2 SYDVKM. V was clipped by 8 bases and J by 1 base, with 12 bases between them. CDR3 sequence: CASRGGGSNQPQHF. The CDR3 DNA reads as TGTGCCAGCCGCGGGGGCGGGAGCAATCAGCCCCAGCATTTT.

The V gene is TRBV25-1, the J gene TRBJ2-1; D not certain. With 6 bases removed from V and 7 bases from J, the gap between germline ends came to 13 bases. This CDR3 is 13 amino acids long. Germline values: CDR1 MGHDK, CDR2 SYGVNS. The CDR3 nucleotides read TGTGCCAGCAGGACAAATCAGGTGAATGAGCAGTTCTTC. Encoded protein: CASRTNQVNEQFF.

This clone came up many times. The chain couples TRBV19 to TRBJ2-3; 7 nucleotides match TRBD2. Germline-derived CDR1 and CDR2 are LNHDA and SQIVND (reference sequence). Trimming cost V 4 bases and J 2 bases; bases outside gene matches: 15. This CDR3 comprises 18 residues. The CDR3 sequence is CASSRLAEGNPDTDTQYF. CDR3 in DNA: TGTGCCAGTAGTAGGCTAGCGGAAGGAAATCCGGACACAGATACGCAGTATTTT.

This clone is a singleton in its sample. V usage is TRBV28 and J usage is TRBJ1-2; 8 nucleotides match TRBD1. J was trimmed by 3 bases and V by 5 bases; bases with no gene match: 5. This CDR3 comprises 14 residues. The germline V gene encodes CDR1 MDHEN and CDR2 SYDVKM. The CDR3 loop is CASSTTGGDYGYTF. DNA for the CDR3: TGTGCCAGCAGTACTACAGGGGGTGACTATGGCTACACCTTC.

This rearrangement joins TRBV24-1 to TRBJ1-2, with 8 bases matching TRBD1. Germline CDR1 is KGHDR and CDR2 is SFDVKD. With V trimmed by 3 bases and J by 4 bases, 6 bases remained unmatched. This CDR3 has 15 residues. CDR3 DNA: TGTGCCACCAGTGATCCGACAGGGGAGTCCTATGGCTACACCTTC. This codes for CATSDPTGESYGYTF.

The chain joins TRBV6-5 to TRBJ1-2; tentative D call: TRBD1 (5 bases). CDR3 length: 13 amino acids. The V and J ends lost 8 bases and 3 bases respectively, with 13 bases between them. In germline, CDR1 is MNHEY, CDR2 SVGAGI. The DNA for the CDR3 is TGTGCCAGCGTCCGGGGGGTGGACTATGGCTACACCTTC. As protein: CASVRGVDYGYTF.

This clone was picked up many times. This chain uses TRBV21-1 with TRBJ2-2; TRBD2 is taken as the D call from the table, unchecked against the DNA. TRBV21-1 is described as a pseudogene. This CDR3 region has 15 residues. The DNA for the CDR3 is TGTGCCAGCAGCCTCCGAGGCGGGAGCACCGGGGAGCTGTTTTTT. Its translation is CASSLRGGSTGELFF.

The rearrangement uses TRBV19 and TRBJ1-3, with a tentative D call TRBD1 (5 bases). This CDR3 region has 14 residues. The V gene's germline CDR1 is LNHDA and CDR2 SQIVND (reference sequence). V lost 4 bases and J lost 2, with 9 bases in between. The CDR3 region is CASSTGQPGNTIYF. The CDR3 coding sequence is TGTGCCAGTAGTACAGGACAACCTGGAAACACCATATATTTT.

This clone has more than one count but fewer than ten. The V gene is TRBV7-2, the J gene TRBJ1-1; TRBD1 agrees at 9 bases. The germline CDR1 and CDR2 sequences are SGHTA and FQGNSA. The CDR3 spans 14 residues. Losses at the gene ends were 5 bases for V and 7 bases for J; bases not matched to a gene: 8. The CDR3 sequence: CASSRTGGEGEAFF. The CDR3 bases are TGTGCCAGCAGCCGTACAGGGGGCGAAGGTGAAGCTTTCTTT.

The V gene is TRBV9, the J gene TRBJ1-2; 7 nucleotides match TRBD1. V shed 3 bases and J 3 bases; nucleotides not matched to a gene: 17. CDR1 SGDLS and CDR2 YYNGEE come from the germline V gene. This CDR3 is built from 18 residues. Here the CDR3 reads CASSEGGAKTGRHYGYTF. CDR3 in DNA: TGTGCCAGCAGCGAGGGGGGAGCTAAGACAGGGCGGCACTATGGCTACACCTTC.

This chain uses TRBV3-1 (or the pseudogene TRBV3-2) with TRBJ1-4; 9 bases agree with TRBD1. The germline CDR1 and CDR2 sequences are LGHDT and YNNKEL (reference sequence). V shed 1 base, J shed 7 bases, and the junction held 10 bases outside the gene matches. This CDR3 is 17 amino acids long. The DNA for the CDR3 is TGTGCCAGCAGCCAAGGGAATAGCGGACAGGGGTTTGAAAAACTGTTTTTT. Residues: CASSQGNSGQGFEKLFF.

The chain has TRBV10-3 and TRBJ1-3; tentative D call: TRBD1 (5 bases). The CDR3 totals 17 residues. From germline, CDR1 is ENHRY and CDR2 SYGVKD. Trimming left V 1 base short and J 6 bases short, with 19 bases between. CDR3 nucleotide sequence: TGTGCCATCAGTGAGTTCCGCGGGGAGAGGACATCAAACACCATATATTTT. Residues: CAISEFRGERTSNTIYF.

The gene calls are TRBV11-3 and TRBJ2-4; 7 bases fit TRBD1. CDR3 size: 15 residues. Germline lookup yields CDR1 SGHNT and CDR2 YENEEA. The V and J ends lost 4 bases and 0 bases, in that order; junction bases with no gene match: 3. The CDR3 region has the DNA TGTGCCAGCAGCTCGACAGGGCTAGCCAAAAACATTCAGTACTTC. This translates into CASSSTGLAKNIQYF.

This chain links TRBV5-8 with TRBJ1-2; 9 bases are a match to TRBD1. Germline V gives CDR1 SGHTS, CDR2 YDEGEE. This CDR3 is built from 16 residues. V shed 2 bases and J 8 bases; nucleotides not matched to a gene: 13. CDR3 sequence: CASSFPGTGNSWGYTF. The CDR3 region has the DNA TGTGCCAGCAGCTTCCCTGGGACAGGGAATTCTTGGGGCTACACCTTC.

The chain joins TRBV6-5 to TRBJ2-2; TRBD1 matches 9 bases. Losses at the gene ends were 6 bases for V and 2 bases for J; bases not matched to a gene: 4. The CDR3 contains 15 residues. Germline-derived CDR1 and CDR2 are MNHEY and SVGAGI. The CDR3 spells CASRGQGINTGELFF. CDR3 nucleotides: TGTGCCAGCAGGGGACAGGGCATCAACACCGGGGAGCTGTTTTTT.